Included here is one T cell receptor (beta chain) sequence, with context. Its antigen is not identified. This specimen belongs to a study of monozygotic twins with inflammatory bowel disease. Study conclusions and caveats: Lower TCRbeta diversity (inverse Simpson) was seen in IBD patients than in healthy co-twins.

The CDR3 spans 16 residues. Reprocessing the 5' RACE reads, TCRdb reports a single entry for every CDR3 protein and omits DNA. This table holds just over 300,000 distinct CDR3 sequences. The TCR comes from a human donor with ulcerative colitis or Crohn's disease, or a healthy co-twin of an affected twin (not recorded which). This chain uses TRBV12-3 or TRBV12-4 with TRBJ2-5; checking the TCRdb D call of TRBD2 is not possible without DNA. Sequencing was carried out using blood. The CDR3 loop reads CASSLGGLAGQETQYF.